This T cell receptor beta chain comes out of a study of blood T cells in healthy people across ages. Broader study findings: Since the PBMCs were unsorted, naive and antigen-experienced cells could not be conclusively compared. The fall in TCR beta diversity per million T cells was roughly linear with age.

The CDR3 has 12 residues. V dropped 4 bases and J dropped 6 bases, with 10 bases sitting between them. Per the germline V gene, CDR1 is SGHAT and CDR2 is FQNNGV. The second PCR ran roughly 6 to 11 cycles with a sample-barcoded 5' primer and J-beta primers. TCRdb independently ran MiXCR on the 5' RACE reads; one entry per CDR3 protein. The sample has 700,000 or so distinct CDR3 sequences, roughly 20% seen once. The table lists this clonotype with a few counts. Its antigen is not known. Sample donors were healthy Caucasian individuals that came from Russia, aged about 6 to 95. This clonotype originated in a man between 65 and 79 years old in good health. V usage is TRBV11-2 and J usage is TRBJ2-7; D gene unclear. Specimen: blood. CDR3 sequence (DNA): TGTGCCAGCAGCTCCTATACGGGCGAGCAGTACTTC. It yields the protein CASSSYTGEQYF. The variable domain in full, with the rest retrieved from reference TRBV11-2 and TRBJ2-7, is EAGVAQSPRYKIIEKRQSVAFWCNPISGHATLYWYQQILGQGPKLLIQFQNNGVVDDSQLPKDRFSAERLKGVDSTLKIQPAKLEDSAVYLCASSSYTGEQYFGPGTRLTVT.